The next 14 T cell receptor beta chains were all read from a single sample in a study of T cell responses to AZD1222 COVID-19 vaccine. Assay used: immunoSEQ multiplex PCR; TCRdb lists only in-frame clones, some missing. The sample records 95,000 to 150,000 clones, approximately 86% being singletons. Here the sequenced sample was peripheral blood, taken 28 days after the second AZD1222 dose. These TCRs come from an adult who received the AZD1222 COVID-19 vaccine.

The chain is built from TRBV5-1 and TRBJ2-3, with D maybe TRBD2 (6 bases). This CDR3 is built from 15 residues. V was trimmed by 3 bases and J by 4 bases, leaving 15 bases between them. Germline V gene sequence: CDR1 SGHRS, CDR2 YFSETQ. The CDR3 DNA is TGCGCCAGCAGCTCTTGGGGGGTCGGGGCAGATACGCAGTATTTT. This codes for CASSSWGVGADTQYF.

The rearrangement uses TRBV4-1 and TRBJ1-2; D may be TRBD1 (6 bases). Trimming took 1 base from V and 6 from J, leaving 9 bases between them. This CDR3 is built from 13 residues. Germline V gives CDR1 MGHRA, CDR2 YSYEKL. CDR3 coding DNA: TGCGCCAGCAGCCAAGCAGGGGTCGATGGCTACACCTTC. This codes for CASSQAGVDGYTF.

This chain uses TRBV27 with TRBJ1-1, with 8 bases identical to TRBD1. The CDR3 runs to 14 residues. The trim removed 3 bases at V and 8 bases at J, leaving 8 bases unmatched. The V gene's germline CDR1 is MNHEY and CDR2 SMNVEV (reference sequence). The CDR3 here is CASSLGRGRGEAFF. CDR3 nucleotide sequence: TGTGCCAGCAGTTTGGGCAGGGGGCGCGGAGAAGCTTTCTTT.

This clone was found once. CDR3 DNA sequence: TGTGCCAGCAGCCCAAGGGTGGGGATGGGACCCCTCCACTTT. Its protein is CASSPRVGMGPLHF. The rearrangement uses TRBV28 and TRBJ1-6; D gene ambiguous. The CDR3 is 14 amino acids. Trimming pared 6 bases from V and 12 bases from J, leaving 18 bases between. Germline V lookup: CDR1 MDHEN, CDR2 SYDVKM.

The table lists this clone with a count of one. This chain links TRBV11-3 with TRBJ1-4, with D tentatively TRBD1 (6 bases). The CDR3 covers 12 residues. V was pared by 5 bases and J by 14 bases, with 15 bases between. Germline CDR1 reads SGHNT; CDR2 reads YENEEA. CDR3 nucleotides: TGTGCCAGCAGCGTACTAGGGGGAACCCTGTTTTTT. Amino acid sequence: CASSVLGGTLFF.

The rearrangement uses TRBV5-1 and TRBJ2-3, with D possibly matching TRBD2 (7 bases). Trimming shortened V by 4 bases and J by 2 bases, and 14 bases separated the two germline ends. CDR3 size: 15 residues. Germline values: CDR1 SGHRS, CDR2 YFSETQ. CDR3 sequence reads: CASSPEGGYTDTQYF. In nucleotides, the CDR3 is TGCGCCAGCAGCCCGGAGGGGGGGTACACAGATACGCAGTATTTT.

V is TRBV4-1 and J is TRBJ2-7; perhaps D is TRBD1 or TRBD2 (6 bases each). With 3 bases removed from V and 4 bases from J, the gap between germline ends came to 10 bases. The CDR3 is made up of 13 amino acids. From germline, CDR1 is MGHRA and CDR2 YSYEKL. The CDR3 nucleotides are TGCGCCAGCAGCCAGGGGGGCGGGTACGAGCAGTACTTC. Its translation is CASSQGGGYEQYF.

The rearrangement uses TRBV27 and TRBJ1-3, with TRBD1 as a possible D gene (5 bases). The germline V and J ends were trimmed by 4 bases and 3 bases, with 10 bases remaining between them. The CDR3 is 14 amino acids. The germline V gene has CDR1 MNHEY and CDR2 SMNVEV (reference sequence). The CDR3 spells CASSSGVGGNTIYF. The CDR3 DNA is TGTGCCAGCAGTTCGGGGGTTGGTGGAAACACCATATATTTT.

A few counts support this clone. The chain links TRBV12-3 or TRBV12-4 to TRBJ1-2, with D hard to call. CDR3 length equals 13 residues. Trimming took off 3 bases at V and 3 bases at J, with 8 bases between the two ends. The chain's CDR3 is CASSFGRYYGYTF. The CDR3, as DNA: TGTGCCAGCAGTTTTGGCCGGTACTATGGCTACACCTTC.

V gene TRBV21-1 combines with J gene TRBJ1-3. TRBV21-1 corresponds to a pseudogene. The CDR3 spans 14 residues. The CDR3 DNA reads TGTGCCAGCAGCAAAAAAGGCGAAGGAAACACCATATATTTT. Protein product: CASSKKGEGNTIYF.

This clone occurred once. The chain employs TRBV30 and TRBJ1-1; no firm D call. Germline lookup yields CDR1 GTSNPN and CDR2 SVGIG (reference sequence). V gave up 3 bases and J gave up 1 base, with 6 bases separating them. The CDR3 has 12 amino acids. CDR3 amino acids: CAWSDTNTEAFF. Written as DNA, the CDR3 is TGTGCCTGGAGCGATACGAACACTGAAGCTTTCTTT.

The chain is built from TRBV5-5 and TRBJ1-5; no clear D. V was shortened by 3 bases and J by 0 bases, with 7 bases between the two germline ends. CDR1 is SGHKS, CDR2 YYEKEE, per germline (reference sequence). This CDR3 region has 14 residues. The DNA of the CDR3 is TGTGCCAGCAGCTCATCAGATAGCAATCAGCCCCAGCATTTT. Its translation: CASSSSDSNQPQHF.

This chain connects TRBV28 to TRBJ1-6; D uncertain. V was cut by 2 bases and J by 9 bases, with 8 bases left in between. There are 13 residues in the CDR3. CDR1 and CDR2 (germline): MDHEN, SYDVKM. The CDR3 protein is CASSLPGSSPLHF. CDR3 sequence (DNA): TGTGCCAGCAGTTTACCGGGGAGTTCACCCCTCCACTTT.

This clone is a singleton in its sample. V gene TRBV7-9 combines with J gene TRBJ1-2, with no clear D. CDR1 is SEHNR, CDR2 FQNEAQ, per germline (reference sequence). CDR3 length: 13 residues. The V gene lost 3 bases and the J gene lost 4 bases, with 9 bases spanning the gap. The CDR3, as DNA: TGTGCCAGCAGCTTGGGTGCCACCTATGGCTACACCTTC. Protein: CASSLGATYGYTF.